The rows below give T cell receptor beta chains drawn from one sample of a study of CD8 T cells in ankylosing spondylitis. TCRdb called the 5' RACE reads again in MiXCR, with one record for every CDR3 protein. The sample holds some 140,000 distinct CDR3 sequences, 8% to 9% seen once. The sequencing sample was made of synovial fluid, either unsorted or a sorted T cell fraction (not recorded which). These receptor sequences come from a male donor with ankylosing spondylitis. Both conserved end residues are part of each CDR3. The D gene is left open where the match is weak. Expanded clones get a size class; other rows say once, few or many, or leave the size out.

-	TRBV5-1	many	TRBJ1-1	TGCGCCAGCAGCTTACAAGGAGAAAGGGAGAAAGCTTTCTTT	CASSLQGEREKAFF
-	TRBV6-1	once	TRBJ2-3	TGTGCCAGCCAAAGGGGTAGTAACACAGATACGCAGTATTTT	CASQRGSNTDTQYF
TRBD2	TRBV6-2/TRBV6-3	few	TRBJ2-7	TGTGCCAGCAGTTACCTGGCCGGACTAGCACACGAGCAGTACTTC	CASSYLAGLAHEQYF
TRBD2	TRBV5-1	-	TRBJ2-1	TGCGCCAGCAGCTTGGGGGGAAGCGGGAGGTCGGAGCAGTTCTTC	CASSLGGSGRSEQFF
-	TRBV6-1	few	TRBJ1-2	TGTGCCAGCAGCACACTGGGGAATTACAATGGCTACACCTTC	CASSTLGNYNGYTF
-	TRBV28	-	TRBJ2-7	TGTGCCAGCAGGGTTCGAAGCGGACGGTCCTACGAGCAGTACTTC	CASRVRSGRSYEQYF
TRBD2	TRBV6-1	-	TRBJ2-7	TGTGCCAGCAGTGCCTATACTCCGGGACTAGCAGGCGACGAGCAGTACTTC	CASSAYTPGLAGDEQYF
TRBD1	TRBV15	-	TRBJ2-7	TGTGCCACCAGCCCTGGACAGGCGACCTACGAGCAGTACTTC	CATSPGQATYEQYF
-	TRBV29-1	many	TRBJ2-7	TGCAGCGTCCTGGACAGCCACTACGAGCAGTACTTC	CSVLDSHYEQYF
-	TRBV20-1	few	TRBJ1-4	TGCAGTGCTCTCAGGGCGGCCGGAACTAATGAAAAACTGTTTTTT	CSALRAAGTNEKLFF
TRBD2	TRBV3-1	few	TRBJ2-1	TGTGCCAGCAGCGTCGGACTAGCGGGAGGGCTACGGTACAATGAGCAGTTCTTC	CASSVGLAGGLRYNEQFF
-	TRBV29-1	many	TRBJ1-5	TGCAGCGCTTTAGCAGACGGGGATCAGCCCCAGCATTTT	CSALADGDQPQHF
TRBD2	TRBV5-6	few	TRBJ2-3	TGTGCCAGCAGCCCCCAGTGGTTCGAGACTAGCGGCACAGATACGCAGTATTTT	CASSPQWFETSGTDTQYF
TRBD2	TRBV5-5	-	TRBJ2-7	TGTGCCAGCAGCTCCGGGCCTAGCGGGAACTACAAGCAGTACTTC	CASSSGPSGNYKQYF
-	TRBV20-1	many	TRBJ1-3	TGCAGTGCGGCTACAGGCTCTTCTGGAAACACCATATATTTT	CSAATGSSGNTIYF
-	TRBV6-1	many	TRBJ2-1	TGTGCCAGCAGAGACATAGCCTCCTACAATGAGCAGTTCTTC	CASRDIASYNEQFF
-	TRBV5-1	-	TRBJ2-5	TGCGCCAGCAGTAATACCGGCTGGGGCCAAGAGACCCAGTACTTC	CASSNTGWGQETQYF
TRBD1	TRBV27	many	TRBJ1-2	TGTGCCAGCAGCGACAGGGACTACTATGGCTACACCTTC	CASSDRDYYGYTF
-	TRBV30	-	TRBJ2-2	TGTGCCTGGGGTGGGAGCGGGGAGCTGTTTTTT	CAWGGSGELFF
-	TRBV5-1	few	TRBJ2-1	TGCGCCAGCAGGCCCAGGGACGATGAGCAGTTCTTC	CASRPRDDEQFF
-	TRBV10-3	-	TRBJ1-5	TGTGCCATCAGTCGCCAGGGCGATCAGCCCCAGCATTTT	CAISRQGDQPQHF
TRBD1	TRBV29-1	-	TRBJ2-1	TGCAGCGTTGGACAGGGGCTCAATGAGCAGTTCTTC	CSVGQGLNEQFF
-	TRBV24-1	many	TRBJ1-6	TGTGCCACCAGTGACCCCGGAGGCACCTATAATTCACCCCTCCACTTT	CATSDPGGTYNSPLHF
TRBD1	TRBV24-1	many	TRBJ2-2	TGTGCCACCAGTGACCCCGGGACAGGGTTCACCGGGGAGCTGTTTTTT	CATSDPGTGFTGELFF
TRBD2	TRBV7-9	few	TRBJ2-1	TGTGCCAGCAGCTGGAGCGGGGCCACGAGAAATGAGCAGTTCTTC	CASSWSGATRNEQFF
TRBD2	TRBV7-2	few	TRBJ2-3	TGTGCCAGCAGCTCTACTAGCGGGAGTCTTCTGGATACGCAGTATTTT	CASSSTSGSLLDTQYF
-	TRBV3-1	few	TRBJ1-1	TGTGCCAGCAGCCCCCAGCGGGGGGCTGAAGCTTTCTTT	CASSPQRGAEAFF
TRBD1	TRBV6-2/TRBV6-3	few	TRBJ1-6	TGTGCCAGCAGTTACGCCGGGACAGGGAATCAGTCACCCCTCCACTTT	CASSYAGTGNQSPLHF
TRBD1	TRBV20-1	-	TRBJ2-7	TGCAGTGCTAGAAGTCCCGGGACAGATTACGAGCAGTACTTC	CSARSPGTDYEQYF
TRBD1	TRBV5-1	many	TRBJ1-6	TGCGCCAGCTATAGAGAACCGGGACAGCGGGATTCACCCCTCCACTTT	CASYREPGQRDSPLHF
-	TRBV15	many	TRBJ2-1	TGTGCCACCAGCAGAGGGGTCTACAATGAGCAGTTCTTC	CATSRGVYNEQFF
-	TRBV28	-	TRBJ1-2	TGTGCCAGCAGCTCGCACAGGGAAGGCTACACCTTC	CASSSHREGYTF
-	TRBV14	-	TRBJ1-3	TGTGCCAGCAGCCCAGGGACGGGTCACTCTGGAAACACCATATATTTT	CASSPGTGHSGNTIYF
-	TRBV20-1	-	TRBJ2-6	TGCAGTGCTAGAGGTTATGGTTCCGGGGCCAACGTCCTGACTTTC	CSARGYGSGANVLTF
-	TRBV20-1	many	TRBJ2-1	TGCAGTGCTAGTGAGGCTAACTATGAGCAGTTCTTC	CSASEANYEQFF
-	TRBV12-3/TRBV12-4	many	TRBJ1-2	TGTGCCAGCAGTTTTTGGGGCGCGCGGGACTATGGCTACACCTTC	CASSFWGARDYGYTF
-	TRBV9	few	TRBJ1-2	TGTGCCAGCAGCGTAGGATTAGGAAGAGACTATGGCTACACCTTC	CASSVGLGRDYGYTF
-	TRBV13	many	TRBJ1-2	TGTGCCAGCAGCTTAGATGGCCGGAACTATGGCTACACCTTC	CASSLDGRNYGYTF
-	TRBV24-1	many	TRBJ2-3	TGTGCCACCGGAAGACAGGACACAGATACGCAGTATTTT	CATGRQDTDTQYF
-	TRBV6-1	-	TRBJ1-1	TGTGCCAGTAGCCAGACGCTGAACACTGAAGCTTTCTTT	CASSQTLNTEAFF
TRBD1	TRBV5-1	many	TRBJ2-7	TGCGCCAGCAGCATGGGACAGGGGGGATTCGTGATGGAAGAGCAGTACTTC	CASSMGQGGFVMEEQYF
-	TRBV29-1	many	TRBJ2-3	TGCAGCGTTGAAGATAAAGGTTCTGGCTACCTCGAGGGCACAGATACGCAGTATTTT	CSVEDKGSGYLEGTDTQYF
TRBD1	TRBV6-1	few	TRBJ1-2	TGTGCCAGCAGTCGGACAGGGGGCTATGGCTACACCTTC	CASSRTGGYGYTF
-	TRBV7-2	many	TRBJ2-1	TGTGCCAGCAGCTTGAATTTTGGCTGGAATGAGCAGTTCTTC	CASSLNFGWNEQFF